The 21 T cell receptor beta chains below come from one sample, sequenced in a study of beta chain features in type 1 diabetes. Sequenced material consisted of expressed TCRB transcripts (all of the isolated RNA was reverse transcribed). Data came from immunoSEQ multiplex PCR; TCRdb stores just in-frame clones and leaves some out. The sample shows around 600,000 clones, around 12% of them seen only once. Study findings and constraints: Across all four CD4+ subsets, people with type 1 diabetes showed modestly shorter TCRB CDR3s.

Antigen specificity for these receptors is unknown. Sequencing was done on a sample of naive CD4+ T cells from blood. These receptors were taken from a young man with type 1 diabetes.

This sequence joins TRBV30 and TRBJ2-1; D is unresolved. The CDR3 contains 14 residues. V lost 4 bases, J lost 5 bases, and 15 bases lay in between. Looked up from germline, CDR1 is GTSNPN and CDR2 is SVGIG (reference sequence). The CDR3 DNA sequence: TGTGCCTGGACTCTGATCGGGTTAGACAATGAGCAGTTCTTC. Its translation: CAWTLIGLDNEQFF.

This clone was counted only a few times. This chain uses TRBV5-1 with TRBJ1-6; 7 positions agree with TRBD1. The germline V gene encodes CDR1 SGHRS and CDR2 YFSETQ. This CDR3 contains 14 residues. The J segment lost 7 bases and the V segment lost 5 bases, leaving 6 bases of the junction unmatched. CDR3 bases: TGCGCCAGCAGATATGGACAGGCCAATTCACCCCTCCACTTT. This encodes CASRYGQANSPLHF.

The genes are TRBV7-2 and TRBJ1-1, with D uncertain. The CDR3 length is 15 residues. V lost 0 bases and J lost 1, with 9 bases in between. Germline-derived CDR1 and CDR2 are SGHTA and FQGNSA. CDR3 coding DNA: TGTGCCAGCAGCTTAGCGCCCAGAAAGAACACTGAAGCTTTCTTT. Translation: CASSLAPRKNTEAFF.

This rearrangement joins TRBV10-3 to TRBJ2-1; the match to TRBD1 covers 7 bases. Germline assignment: CDR1 ENHRY and CDR2 SYGVKD. The CDR3 covers 15 residues. The trim removed 0 bases at V and 4 bases at J, leaving 3 bases unmatched. CDR3 sequence (DNA): TGTGCCATCAGTGAGTCAAGACAGGGTTACAATGAGCAGTTCTTC. Its protein is CAISESRQGYNEQFF.

This clone was observed a handful of times. This chain uses TRBV1 with TRBJ2-3; TRBD2 was called by the table and not checked on the DNA. TRBV1 is a pseudogene locus. CDR3 length: 16 amino acids. CDR3 residues: CTSSLGRPGSTDTQYF. The CDR3 bases are TGCACCAGCAGCCTCGGCCGTCCGGGGAGCACAGATACGCAGTATTTT.

A note on this clone: The junction differs from germline at one of its ends, possibly a read error. This chain's CDR3 is CASSAGTSPQETQYF. Written as DNA, the CDR3 is TGTGCTAGCAGCGCCGGGACTAGCCCCCAAGAGACCCAGTACTTC. The chain links TRBV7-7 to TRBJ2-5, with 9 bases fitting TRBD2. The CDR3 has 15 residues. Germline values: CDR1 SSHAT, CDR2 FNYEAQ (reference sequence).

This clone showed up just a few times. The chain links TRBV27 to TRBJ1-6; 10 bases are shared with TRBD1. Looked up from germline, CDR1 is MNHEY and CDR2 is SMNVEV (reference sequence). Germline trimming cut 5 bases from V and 10 bases from J; bases unmatched to any gene: 5. The CDR3 contains 14 residues. CDR3: CASSPGQGESPLHF. CDR3 DNA sequence: TGTGCCAGCAGTCCCGGACAGGGGGAATCACCCCTCCACTTT.

This clone has a handful of counts. The chain combines TRBV7-2 with TRBJ1-5, with 8 bases lining up with TRBD1. The germline gives CDR1 SGHTA, CDR2 FQGNSA. The CDR3 sequence is 16 residues long. V shed 0 bases and J 5 bases; nucleotides not matched to a gene: 6. CDR3 region: CASSLAVGQAYQPQHF. The CDR3 DNA follows: TGTGCCAGCAGCTTAGCGGTGGGACAGGCATATCAGCCCCAGCATTTT.

This sequence joins TRBV19 and TRBJ1-5; 7 bases are shared with TRBD1. Losses at the gene ends were 7 bases for V and 3 bases for J; bases not matched to a gene: 9. The CDR3 is made up of 15 amino acids. CDR1 is LNHDA and CDR2 is SQIVND in the germline V gene (reference sequence). Here the CDR3 reads CASTETGNLNQPQHF. Written as DNA, the CDR3 is TGTGCCAGTACCGAGACAGGGAACCTCAATCAGCCCCAGCATTTT.

The rearrangement uses TRBV5-1 and TRBJ2-7; 9 nucleotides align to TRBD1. V was clipped by 4 bases and J by 6 bases; unmatched bases: 8. The CDR3 sequence is 14 residues long. Germline assignment: CDR1 SGHRS and CDR2 YFSETQ. CDR3 sequence (DNA): TGCGCCAGCAGCATAGGACAGGGGAAGGCCGAGCAGTACTTC. The encoded protein is CASSIGQGKAEQYF.

V and J are TRBV29-1 and TRBJ2-6, with 8 bases aligning to TRBD1. The length of the CDR3 is 16 residues. After removal of 6 bases from V and 3 bases from J, the junction contained 10 bases not matched to a gene. In germline, CDR1 is SQVTM, CDR2 ANQGSEA. CDR3 sequence reads: CSVFQPGGGGANVLTF. In DNA, the CDR3 is TGCAGCGTCTTCCAACCAGGGGGCGGTGGGGCCAACGTCCTGACTTTC.

V gene TRBV4-2 combines with J gene TRBJ2-1, with TRBD1 matching over 9 bases. Germline-derived CDR1 and CDR2 are LGHNA and YNFKEQ. This CDR3 is 16 amino acids long. Trimming removed 2 bases from V and 2 bases from J; junction bases left unmatched: 4. CDR3 amino acids: CASSQRDRVTYNEQFF. As DNA, the CDR3 is TGTGCCAGCAGCCAACGGGACAGGGTTACCTACAATGAGCAGTTCTTC.

In this sample, this clone turned up a few times. The rearrangement links TRBV2 to TRBJ1-1; no clear D. The CDR3 is made up of 11 amino acids. CDR1 and CDR2 from the germline V gene are SNHLY and FYNNEI. Trimming left V 11 bases short and J 0 bases short, with 7 bases between. This CDR3 is CAAALNTEAFF. The CDR3 region has the DNA TGTGCCGCAGCCTTGAACACTGAAGCTTTCTTT.

As to this clone: This specimen includes other DNA sequences encoding the same CDR3. The chain links TRBV29-1 to TRBJ2-7, with 10 bases aligning to TRBD1. CDR3 size: 13 residues. V gave up 6 bases and J gave up 4 bases; unmatched junction bases: 6. Germline values: CDR1 SQVTM, CDR2 ANQGSEA. CDR3 in DNA: TGCAGCGTCGCCGGGACAGGGGTTTACGAGCAGTACTTC. Its protein product is CSVAGTGVYEQYF.

There are many counts of this clone. This chain joins TRBV14 and TRBJ2-2; D gene ambiguous. V gave up 4 bases and J gave up 6 bases, with 9 bases separating them. This CDR3 region has 13 residues. The germline gives CDR1 SGHDN, CDR2 FVKESK. CDR3 coding DNA: TGTGCCAGCAGCCCAAGAAGGGCCGGGGAGCTGTTTTTT. It encodes CASSPRRAGELFF.

The rearrangement links TRBV20-1 to TRBJ2-5; tentatively, D is TRBD1 (6 bases). This CDR3 region has 11 residues. Germline values: CDR1 DFQATT, CDR2 SNEGSKA (reference sequence). V gave up 2 bases and J gave up 13 bases, with 14 bases separating them. As DNA, the CDR3 is TGCAGTGCTAGATTTGGGGGCAATCCGTACTTC. Its translation: CSARFGGNPYF.

This clone was detected only a few times. The rearrangement uses TRBV29-1 and TRBJ2-5; no reliable D call. This CDR3 is 13 amino acids long. Germline V lookup: CDR1 SQVTM, CDR2 ANQGSEA. V was pared by 7 bases and J by 3 bases, with 15 bases between. The CDR3 here is CSGALAAEETQYF. The CDR3 nucleotides are TGCAGCGGCGCTCTTGCTGCCGAAGAGACCCAGTACTTC.

The chain joins TRBV5-1 to TRBJ2-3, with 8 bases that match TRBD2. The CDR3 totals 16 residues. V lost 7 bases to trimming and J lost 0 bases; unmatched junction nucleotides: 10. Germline V gives CDR1 SGHRS, CDR2 YFSETQ. The CDR3 DNA is TGCGCCAGCGTCGATGCACGCGGGGGGAGCACAGATACGCAGTATTTT. Residues: CASVDARGGSTDTQYF.

The chain links TRBV7-2 to TRBJ1-5; D uncertain. V was clipped by 4 bases and J by 0 bases, with 4 bases between them. Germline values: CDR1 SGHTA, CDR2 FQGNSA. The length of the CDR3 is 13 residues. The DNA of the CDR3 is TGTGCCAGCAGCTCGAATAGCAATCAGCCCCAGCATTTT. Translated, it gives CASSSNSNQPQHF.

The chain links TRBV29-1 to TRBJ1-2; 7 bases fit TRBD1. Germline CDR1 reads SQVTM; CDR2 reads ANQGSEA. Trimming cost V 3 bases and J 5 bases; bases outside gene matches: 9. CDR3 length: 14 amino acids. CDR3 residues: CSVEGQTLRYGYTF. The CDR3 DNA sequence: TGCAGCGTTGAGGGACAGACCCTTAGATATGGCTACACCTTC.

This rearrangement joins TRBV5-4 to TRBJ2-7; a possible D gene is TRBD2 (6 bases). Between the trimmed V and J ends, which lost 0 bases and 1 base, there was a span of 11 bases. CDR1 is SGHNT, CDR2 YYREEE, per germline (reference sequence). The CDR3 covers 15 residues. The CDR3 DNA is TGTGCCAGCAGCTTGGGCGGGGCAGCTTCCTACGAGCAGTACTTC. It encodes CASSLGGAASYEQYF.